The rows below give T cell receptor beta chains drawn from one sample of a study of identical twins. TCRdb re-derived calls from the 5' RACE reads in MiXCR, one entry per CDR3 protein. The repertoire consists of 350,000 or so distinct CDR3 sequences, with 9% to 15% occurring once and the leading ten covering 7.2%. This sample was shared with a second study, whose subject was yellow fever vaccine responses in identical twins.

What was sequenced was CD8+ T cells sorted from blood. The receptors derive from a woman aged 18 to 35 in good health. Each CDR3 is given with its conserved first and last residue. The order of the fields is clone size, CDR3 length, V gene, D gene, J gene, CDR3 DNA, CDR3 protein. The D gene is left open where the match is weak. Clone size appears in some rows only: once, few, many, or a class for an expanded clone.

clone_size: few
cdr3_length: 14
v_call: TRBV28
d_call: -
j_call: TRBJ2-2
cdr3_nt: TGTGCCAGCAGCGGGGGACGTTTCACCGGGGAGCTGTTTTTT
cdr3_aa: CASSGGRFTGELFF

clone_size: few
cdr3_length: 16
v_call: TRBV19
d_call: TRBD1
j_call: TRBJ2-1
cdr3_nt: TGTGCCAGTAGTGCCTTCGGGACAGGGGTATACAATGAGCAGTTCTTC
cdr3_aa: CASSAFGTGVYNEQFF

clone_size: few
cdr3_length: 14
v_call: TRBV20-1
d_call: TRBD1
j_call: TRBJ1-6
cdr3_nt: TGCAGTGCTAGCCCGGACAGGGGGTATTCACCCCTCCACTTT
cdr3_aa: CSASPDRGYSPLHF

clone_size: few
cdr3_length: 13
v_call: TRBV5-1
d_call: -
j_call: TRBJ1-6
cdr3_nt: TGCGCCAGCAGCTTCTTCGGGCTTTCACCCCTCCACTTT
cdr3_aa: CASSFFGLSPLHF

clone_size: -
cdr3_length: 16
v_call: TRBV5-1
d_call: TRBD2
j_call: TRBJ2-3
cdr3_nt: TGCGCCAGCAGCTTGGAGCTGACGGGAGGCGTAGATACGCAGTATTTT
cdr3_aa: CASSLELTGGVDTQYF

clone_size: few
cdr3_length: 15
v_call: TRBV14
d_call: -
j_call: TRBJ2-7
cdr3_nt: TGTGCCAGCAGCCAAGATGAGGCCTTGCCCTACGAGCAGTACTTC
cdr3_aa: CASSQDEALPYEQYF

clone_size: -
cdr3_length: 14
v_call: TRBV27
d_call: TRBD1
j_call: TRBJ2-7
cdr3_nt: TGTGCCAGCAGTTTTAGGACAGGGGGCGACGAGCAGTACTTC
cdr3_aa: CASSFRTGGDEQYF

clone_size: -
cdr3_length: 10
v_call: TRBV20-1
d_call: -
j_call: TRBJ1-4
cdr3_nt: TGCAGTGCCTGGGACCAAAAACTGTTTTTT
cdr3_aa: CSAWDQKLFF

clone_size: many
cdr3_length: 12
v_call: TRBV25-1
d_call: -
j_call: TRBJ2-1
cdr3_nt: TGTGCCAGCAGTGAGCCAGGCGATGAGCAGTTCTTC
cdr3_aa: CASSEPGDEQFF

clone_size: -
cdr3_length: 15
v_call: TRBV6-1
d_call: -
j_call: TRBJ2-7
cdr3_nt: TGTGCCACCCTAGCCGTAGTCGGGGGTACCTACGAGCAGTACTTC
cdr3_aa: CATLAVVGGTYEQYF

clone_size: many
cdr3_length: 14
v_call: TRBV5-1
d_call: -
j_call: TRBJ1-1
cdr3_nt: TGCGCCAGCAGCTTGGAAACCCAGAACACTGAAGCTTTCTTT
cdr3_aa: CASSLETQNTEAFF

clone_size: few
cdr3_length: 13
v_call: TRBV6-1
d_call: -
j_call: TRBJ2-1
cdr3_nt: TGTGCCAGCAGTGTTGAGACAGGCGATGAGCAGTTCTTC
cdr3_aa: CASSVETGDEQFF

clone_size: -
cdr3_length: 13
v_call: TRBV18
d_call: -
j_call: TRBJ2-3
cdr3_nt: TGTGCCAGCTCACGGATAGCTCCAGATACGCAGTATTTT
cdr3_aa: CASSRIAPDTQYF

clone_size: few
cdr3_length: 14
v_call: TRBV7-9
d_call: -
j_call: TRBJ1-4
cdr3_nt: TGTGCCAGCAGCTTCGGCGACTCAGGTGAAAAACTGTTTTTT
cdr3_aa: CASSFGDSGEKLFF

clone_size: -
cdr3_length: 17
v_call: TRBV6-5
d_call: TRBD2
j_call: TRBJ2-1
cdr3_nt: TGTGCCAGCAGTTACCCCCGGCTAGAGCGGGAGGACAATGAGCAGTTCTTC
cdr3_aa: CASSYPRLEREDNEQFF

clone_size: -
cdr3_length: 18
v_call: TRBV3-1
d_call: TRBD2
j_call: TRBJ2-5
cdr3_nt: TGTGCCAGCAGCCTTCGGACGGCTAGCGGGAGGGTTCGGGAGACCCAGTACTTC
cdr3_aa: CASSLRTASGRVRETQYF

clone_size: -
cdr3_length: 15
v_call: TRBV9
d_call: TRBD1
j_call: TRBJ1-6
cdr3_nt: TGTGCCAGCAGCGACCCCGGGACAGGGGATTCACCCCTCCACTTT
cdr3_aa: CASSDPGTGDSPLHF

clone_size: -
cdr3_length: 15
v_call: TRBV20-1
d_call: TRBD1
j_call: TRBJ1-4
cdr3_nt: TGCAGTGCTAGATGGCTGGGACAGGAAAATGAAAAACTGTTTTTT
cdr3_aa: CSARWLGQENEKLFF

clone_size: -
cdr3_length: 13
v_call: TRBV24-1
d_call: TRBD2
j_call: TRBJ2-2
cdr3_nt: TGTGCCACCCGCGGGGGTTACACCGGGGAGCTGTTTTTT
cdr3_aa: CATRGGYTGELFF

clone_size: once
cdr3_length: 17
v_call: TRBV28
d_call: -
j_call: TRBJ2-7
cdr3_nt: TGTGCCAGCAGTTATTCCCCCGAAGGGGCCGATTCCTACGAGCAGTACTTC
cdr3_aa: CASSYSPEGADSYEQYF

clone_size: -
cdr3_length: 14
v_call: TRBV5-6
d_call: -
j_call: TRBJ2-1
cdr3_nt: TGTGCCAGCAGCCCGGACAGTCTAGACAATGAGCAGTTCTTC
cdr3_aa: CASSPDSLDNEQFF

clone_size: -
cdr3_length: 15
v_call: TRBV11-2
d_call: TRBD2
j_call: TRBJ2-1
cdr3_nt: TGTGCCAGCAGCTATGCCGGGACTACCTACAATGAGCAGTTCTTC
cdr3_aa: CASSYAGTTYNEQFF

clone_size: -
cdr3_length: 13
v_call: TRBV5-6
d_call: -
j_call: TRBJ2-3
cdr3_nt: TGTGCCAGCAGCTTGCAGAGCACAGATACGCAGTATTTT
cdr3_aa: CASSLQSTDTQYF

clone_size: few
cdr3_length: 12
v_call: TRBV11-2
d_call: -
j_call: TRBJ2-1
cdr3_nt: TGTGCCAGCAGCTTAGACTTTTTGGGGCAGTTCTTC
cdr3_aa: CASSLDFLGQFF

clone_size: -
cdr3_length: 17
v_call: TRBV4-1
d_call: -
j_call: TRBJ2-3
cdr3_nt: TGCGCCAGCAGCCAAGATGCGACGCCTACTAGCACAGATACGCAGTATTTT
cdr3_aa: CASSQDATPTSTDTQYF

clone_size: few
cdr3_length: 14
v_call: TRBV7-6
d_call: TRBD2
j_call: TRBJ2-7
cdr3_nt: TGTGCCAGCAGCATAGCGGGAGGGGGCTACGAGCAGTACTTC
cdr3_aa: CASSIAGGGYEQYF

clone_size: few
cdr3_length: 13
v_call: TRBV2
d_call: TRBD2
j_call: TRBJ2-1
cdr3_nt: TGTGCCAGCGTCGGGGGGATCTACAATGAGCAGTTCTTC
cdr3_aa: CASVGGIYNEQFF

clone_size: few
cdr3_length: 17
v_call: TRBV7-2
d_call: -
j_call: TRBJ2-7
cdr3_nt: TGTGCCAGCAGCAAAAATAGGGGGGGCGGGACCTCCTACGAGCAGTACTTC
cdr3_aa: CASSKNRGGGTSYEQYF

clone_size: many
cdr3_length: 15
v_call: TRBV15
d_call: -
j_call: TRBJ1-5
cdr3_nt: TGTGCCACCAGCAGAGATAGGGGGAGCAATCAGCCCCAGCATTTT
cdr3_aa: CATSRDRGSNQPQHF

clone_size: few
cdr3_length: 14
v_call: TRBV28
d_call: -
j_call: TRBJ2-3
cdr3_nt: TGTGCCAGCAGTTTACTCGATAACACAGATACGCAGTATTTT
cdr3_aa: CASSLLDNTDTQYF

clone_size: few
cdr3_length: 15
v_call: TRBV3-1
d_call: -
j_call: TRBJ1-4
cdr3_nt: TGTGCCAGCAGCCAGGAGAGGACAGCTGGGGAAAAACTGTTTTTT
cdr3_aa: CASSQERTAGEKLFF

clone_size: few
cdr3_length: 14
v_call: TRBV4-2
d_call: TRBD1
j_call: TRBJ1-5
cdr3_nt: TGTGCCAGCAGCCGCGGACAGGAGAATCAGCCCCAGCATTTT
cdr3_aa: CASSRGQENQPQHF